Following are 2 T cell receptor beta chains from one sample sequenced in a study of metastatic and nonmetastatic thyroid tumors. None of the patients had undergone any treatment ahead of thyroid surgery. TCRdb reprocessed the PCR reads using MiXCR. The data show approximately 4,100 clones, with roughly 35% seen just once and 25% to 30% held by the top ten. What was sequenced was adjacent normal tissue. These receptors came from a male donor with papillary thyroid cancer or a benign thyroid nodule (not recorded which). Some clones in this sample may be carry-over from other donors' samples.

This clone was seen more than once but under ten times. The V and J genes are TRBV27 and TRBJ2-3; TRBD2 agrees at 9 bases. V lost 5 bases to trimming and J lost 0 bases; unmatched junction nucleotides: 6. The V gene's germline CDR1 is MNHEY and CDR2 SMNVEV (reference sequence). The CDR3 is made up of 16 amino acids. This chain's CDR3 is CASSAPSGESTDTQYF. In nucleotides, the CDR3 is TGTGCCAGCAGTGCTCCTAGCGGGGAAAGCACAGATACGCAGTATTTT.

The CDR3 here is CASSEVEGGHSGANVLTF. DNA of the CDR3: TGTGCCAGCAGTGAAGTCGAGGGGGGGCACTCTGGGGCCAACGTCCTGACTTTC. This chain uses TRBV2 with TRBJ2-6; TRBD2 is a possible D gene (7 bases). Between the trimmed V and J ends, which lost 1 base and 0 bases, there was a span of 13 bases. The CDR3 extends over 18 amino acids. Germline V CDR1 and CDR2: SNHLY, FYNNEI.